Presented here are 32 T cell receptor beta chains from one specimen sequenced in a study of T cell responses to AZD1222 COVID-19 vaccine. Libraries were prepared by immunoSEQ multiplex PCR; TCRdb keeps only in-frame clonotypes and omits some of them. Of 57,000 or so clones listed, more than 70% are singletons. The sequences come from peripheral blood, collected on day 0 of MenACWY control vaccination. The receptors originated from an adult in good health.

V is TRBV11-2 and J is TRBJ2-1; 13 nucleotides line up with TRBD2. This CDR3 has 17 residues. CDR1 is SGHAT and CDR2 is FQNNGV in the germline V gene. Losses at the gene ends were 0 bases for V and 10 bases for J; bases not matched to a gene: 9. CDR3 loop: CASSLEARLAGGGEQFF. DNA for the CDR3: TGTGCCAGCAGCTTAGAGGCGCGACTAGCGGGAGGAGGAGAGCAGTTCTTC.

The rearrangement joins TRBV18 to TRBJ1-1; the D is unclear. In germline, CDR1 is KGHSH, CDR2 LQKENI. The V end lost 3 bases, the J end lost 1 base, and 6 bases lay between the germline ends. CDR3 length: 13 amino acids. The CDR3 nucleotides are TGTGCCAGCTCACCCGGCTGGAACACTGAAGCTTTCTTT. This encodes CASSPGWNTEAFF.

The chain combines TRBV19 with TRBJ1-1; D possibly corresponds to TRBD1 (5 bases). The CDR3 has 17 amino acids. The V and J ends lost 3 bases and 0 bases respectively, with 17 bases between them. CDR1 and CDR2 from the germline V gene are LNHDA and SQIVND (reference sequence). CDR3: CASSMSGTGSMNTEAFF. The DNA of the CDR3 is TGTGCCAGTAGTATGTCGGGGACGGGGAGCATGAACACTGAAGCTTTCTTT.

The chain is built from TRBV6-4 and TRBJ2-1; 11 nucleotides align to TRBD2. V was clipped by 6 bases and J by 4 bases; unmatched bases: 8. Germline V gene data show CDR1 as MRHNA and CDR2 as SNTAGT. The CDR3 consists of 16 residues. The CDR3 DNA follows: TGTGCCAGCAGCCCGACTAGCGGGGTGGGGTACAATGAGCAGTTCTTC. Translating gives CASSPTSGVGYNEQFF.

J is TRBJ1-1 and V is TRBV18; D is uncertain. This CDR3 has 16 amino acids. The V gene's germline CDR1 is KGHSH and CDR2 LQKENI. Between the trimmed V and J ends, which lost 2 bases and 1 base, there was a span of 14 bases. CDR3 amino acids: CASSPSISAPNTEAFF. The CDR3 region has the DNA TGTGCCAGCTCACCAAGTATATCGGCACCGAACACTGAAGCTTTCTTT.

This clone was seen just once. The chain recombines TRBV7-3 with TRBJ2-6; 8 bases match TRBD2. Unmatched junction bases numbered 3, after V lost 2 bases and J lost 3 bases. Germline CDR1 reads SGHTA; CDR2 reads FQGTGA. The CDR3 has 16 amino acids. CDR3 bases: TGTGCCAGCAGCTTATTCGGGACTAGTGGGGCCAACGTCCTGACTTTC. This encodes CASSLFGTSGANVLTF.

The gene calls are TRBV4-2 and TRBJ1-6, with unresolved D. Trimming took 3 bases from V and 7 from J, leaving 16 bases between them. This CDR3 is built from 16 residues. Germline-derived CDR1 and CDR2 are LGHNA and YNFKEQ. The CDR3 loop is CASSQALGSDNSPLHF. Written as DNA, the CDR3 is TGTGCCAGCAGCCAGGCCCTAGGGTCAGACAATTCACCCCTCCACTTT.

The chain recombines TRBV7-6 with TRBJ2-2; D is uncertain. Between the trimmed V and J ends, which lost 4 bases and 4 bases, there was a span of 13 bases. The CDR3 sequence is 15 residues long. Per germline, CDR1 SGHVS and CDR2 FNYEAQ. The CDR3 nucleotides are TGTGCCAGCAGCTGGCAGCTTGGCGGCACCGGGGAGCTGTTTTTT. This codes for CASSWQLGGTGELFF.

There are a few counts of this clone. This chain links TRBV19 with TRBJ1-2; D is uncertain. There are 14 residues in the CDR3. Germline loops: CDR1 LNHDA, CDR2 SQIVND (reference sequence). The germline V and J ends were trimmed by 7 bases and 0 bases, with 12 bases remaining between them. The CDR3 sequence: CASITTASNYGYTF. Written as DNA, the CDR3 is TGTGCCAGTATCACAACGGCCTCTAACTATGGCTACACCTTC. The variable domain in full, completed from reference TRBV19 and TRBJ1-2, reads DGGITQSPKYLFRKEGQNVTLSCEQNLNHDAMYWYRQDPGQGLRLIYYSQIVNDFQKGDIAEGYSVSREKKESFPLTVTSAQKNPTAFYLCASITTASNYGYTFGSGTRLTVV.

V gene TRBV7-3 combines with J gene TRBJ1-1; tentative D call: TRBD1 (5 bases). V dropped 5 bases and J dropped 2 bases, with 15 bases sitting between them. The CDR3 covers 15 residues. The germline V gene has CDR1 SGHTA and CDR2 FQGTGA. CDR3 amino acids: CASSPITGRNTEAFF. The CDR3 bases are TGTGCCAGCAGCCCCATAACGGGACGTAACACTGAAGCTTTCTTT.

The rearrangement links TRBV5-1 to TRBJ2-7; 7 bases line up with TRBD1. The CDR3 runs to 16 residues. V trimming: 1 base; J trimming: 2 bases; junction bases outside the gene matches: 9. The V gene's germline CDR1 is SGHRS and CDR2 YFSETQ. CDR3 nucleotide sequence: TGCGCCAGCAGCTTGTCGGGACAGAGCAAAGCCTACGAGCAGTACTTC. Amino acid sequence: CASSLSGQSKAYEQYF.

This chain joins TRBV23-1 and TRBJ1-1; TRBD1 matches 7 bases. TRBV23-1 is an ORF, and what it does is uncertain. This CDR3 spans 14 amino acids. V was clipped by 6 bases and J by 7 bases; unmatched bases: 11. The CDR3 nucleotides read TGCGCCAGCAGACCCCTAGGGCAGGGGGGTGAAGCTTTCTTT. Its translation: CASRPLGQGGEAFF.

The rearrangement links TRBV4-1 to TRBJ1-2, with D maybe TRBD1 (6 bases). This CDR3 spans 16 amino acids. Trimming pared 4 bases from V and 4 bases from J, leaving 19 bases between. CDR1 MGHRA and CDR2 YSYEKL come from the germline V gene. CDR3 loop: CASSRSPGGLGYGYTF. In DNA, the CDR3 is TGCGCCAGCAGCCGATCCCCTGGGGGCCTCGGCTATGGCTACACCTTC.

This rearrangement joins TRBV28 to TRBJ1-2, with 9 positions matching TRBD1. Germline V gives CDR1 MDHEN, CDR2 SYDVKM. The CDR3 loop spans 14 amino acids. J gave up 8 bases and V 7 bases, and 11 bases lay outside the gene matches. The CDR3 sequence: CASTTHRGPFGYTF. DNA for the CDR3: TGTGCCAGCACCACACACAGGGGGCCCTTCGGCTACACCTTC.

The chain links TRBV4-1 to TRBJ1-1; D not certain. This CDR3 has 15 amino acids. Germline assignment: CDR1 MGHRA and CDR2 YSYEKL. Between the trimmed V and J ends, which lost 3 bases and 0 bases, there was a span of 11 bases. CDR3 amino acids: CASSQDLLLNTEAFF. CDR3 sequence (DNA): TGCGCCAGCAGCCAGGACCTTCTCCTGAACACTGAAGCTTTCTTT.

In its sample, this clone was seen once. The V call is TRBV28, the J call TRBJ1-5; tentatively, D is TRBD1 (5 bases). The CDR3 is 13 amino acids. V was pared by 8 bases and J by 0 bases, with 8 bases between. The germline V gene encodes CDR1 MDHEN and CDR2 SYDVKM. Here the CDR3 reads CASGGNSNQPQHF. CDR3 sequence (DNA): TGTGCCAGCGGGGGGAATAGCAATCAGCCCCAGCATTTT. Combining the CDR3 with reference TRBV28 and TRBJ1-5 gives the whole variable domain DVKVTQSSRYLVKRTGEKVFLECVQDMDHENMFWYRQDPGLGLRLIYFSYDVKMKEKGDIPEGYSVSREKKERFSLILESASTNQTSMYLCASGGNSNQPQHFGDGTRLSIL.

This rearrangement joins TRBV28 to TRBJ2-6; possibly TRBD2 for D (5 bases). V lost 5 bases, J lost 0 bases, and 11 bases lay in between. This CDR3 has 16 residues. Germline V gene data show CDR1 as MDHEN and CDR2 as SYDVKM. The DNA of the CDR3 is TGTGCCAGCAGTCGGACTTTTGCCTCTGGGGCCAACGTCCTGACTTTC. Amino acid sequence: CASSRTFASGANVLTF.

This chain uses TRBV9 with TRBJ2-3; D is ambiguous. CDR3 length: 14 amino acids. The germline V gene has CDR1 SGDLS and CDR2 YYNGEE. Trimming removed 0 bases from V and 4 bases from J, with 9 bases in between. CDR3 coding DNA: TGTGCCAGCAGCGTAGGCAAGGGTCCAGATACGCAGTATTTT. Its translation: CASSVGKGPDTQYF.

The chain uses TRBV28 and TRBJ2-1; 14 bases are a match to TRBD2. The germline CDR1 and CDR2 sequences are MDHEN and SYDVKM. J was trimmed by 6 bases and V by 5 bases; bases with no gene match: 15. This CDR3 is built from 19 residues. CDR3 protein: CASSPGTSGRVGRSNEQFF. The DNA for the CDR3 is TGTGCCAGCAGTCCCGGGACTAGCGGGAGAGTGGGTCGGAGCAATGAGCAGTTCTTC.

V gene TRBV9 combines with J gene TRBJ1-1; TRBD1 aligns across 7 bases. This CDR3 region has 14 residues. V was pared by 2 bases and J by 2 bases, with 3 bases of the junction left unmatched. Germline values: CDR1 SGDLS, CDR2 YYNGEE. DNA for the CDR3: TGTGCCAGCAGCGTCGGACAGGTCAACACTGAAGCTTTCTTT. Amino acids: CASSVGQVNTEAFF.

The chain combines TRBV18 with TRBJ2-7; weak D call: TRBD2 (6 bases). CDR1 and CDR2 from the germline V gene are KGHSH and LQKENI. The CDR3 has 15 amino acids. The V and J ends lost 1 base and 6 bases respectively, with 16 bases between them. For the CDR3, the DNA is TGTGCCAGCTCACCACGGCTAGCGACCTCCCCCGAGCAGTACTTC. Translated: CASSPRLATSPEQYF.

Here the CDR3 reads CASRLQGRETEAFF. The CDR3 nucleotides read TGTGCCAGCAGACTACAGGGACGGGAGACTGAAGCTTTCTTT. This chain joins TRBV6-5 and TRBJ1-1, with D tentatively TRBD1 (6 bases). The CDR3 extends over 14 amino acids. From germline, CDR1 is MNHEY and CDR2 SVGAGI. V gave up 6 bases and J gave up 5 bases, with 16 bases separating them.

This chain links TRBV18 with TRBJ2-3, with D hard to call. The CDR3 consists of 16 residues. CDR1 and CDR2 (germline): KGHSH, LQKENI. With 8 bases removed from V and 0 bases from J, the gap between germline ends came to 18 bases. The CDR3 nucleotides are TGTGCCAGCCACGCTGGGGATTTCTCTAGCACAGATACGCAGTATTTT. This sequence encodes CASHAGDFSSTDTQYF. Full variable domain (missing parts from reference TRBV18 and TRBJ2-3): NAGVMQNPRHLVRRRGQEARLRCSPMKGHSHVYWYRQLPEEGLKFMVYLQKENIIDESGMPKERFSAEFPKEGPSILRIQQVVRGDSAAYFCASHAGDFSSTDTQYFGPGTRLTVL.

The CDR3 is CASRYGSYEQYF. DNA for the CDR3: TGTGCCAGCAGGTACGGCTCCTACGAGCAGTACTTC. The chain employs TRBV28 and TRBJ2-7, with D unresolved. Germline V gene sequence: CDR1 MDHEN, CDR2 SYDVKM. The CDR3 totals 12 residues. The germline V and J ends were trimmed by 6 bases and 0 bases, with 6 bases remaining between them.

The chain links TRBV19 to TRBJ1-4; D possibly corresponds to TRBD1 (5 bases). CDR1 and CDR2 from the germline V gene are LNHDA and SQIVND (reference sequence). Trimming cost V 6 bases and J 3 bases, with 11 bases left between them. The CDR3 loop spans 14 amino acids. The CDR3 nucleotides are TGTGCCAGTAGACCCGGGACGGCTAATGAAAAACTGTTTTTT. The encoded protein is CASRPGTANEKLFF. Complete variable domain (other parts from reference TRBV19 and TRBJ1-4): DGGITQSPKYLFRKEGQNVTLSCEQNLNHDAMYWYRQDPGQGLRLIYYSQIVNDFQKGDIAEGYSVSREKKESFPLTVTSAQKNPTAFYLCASRPGTANEKLFFGSGTQLSVL.

J is TRBJ1-2 and V is TRBV6-2 or TRBV6-3, with D uncertain. V lost 0 bases, J lost 6 bases, and 14 bases lay in between. CDR1 is MNHEY, CDR2 SVGEGT, per germline. The CDR3 spans 15 residues. In DNA, the CDR3 is TGTGCCAGCAGTTACTCGAGTAGTTCGCGTGATGGCTACACCTTC. Protein sequence: CASSYSSSSRDGYTF.

The chain employs TRBV6-5 and TRBJ1-4; D ambiguous. The CDR3 runs 15 residues. The V end was cut by 5 bases, the J end by 5 bases, with 15 bases between. Germline V gene lookup returns CDR1 MNHEY and CDR2 SVGAGI. Here the CDR3 reads CASSLLGRGNEKLFF. Here the CDR3 DNA reads TGTGCCAGCAGTCTACTCGGACGGGGAAATGAAAAACTGTTTTTT.

The rearrangement joins TRBV9 to TRBJ2-3; 8 bases fit TRBD2. Trimming cost V 1 base and J 6 bases; bases outside gene matches: 7. There are 15 residues in the CDR3. Per the germline V gene, CDR1 is SGDLS and CDR2 is YYNGEE. CDR3 sequence: CASSVSAGARDTQYF. CDR3 nucleotides: TGTGCCAGCAGCGTATCAGCGGGAGCAAGGGATACGCAGTATTTT.

The J gene is TRBJ1-4, the V gene TRBV3-1 (or the pseudogene TRBV3-2); no definite D call. Germline-derived CDR1 and CDR2 are LGHDT and YNNKEL (reference sequence). The CDR3 is 15 amino acids. The V end lost 1 base, the J end lost 8 bases, and 14 bases lay between the germline ends. CDR3 loop: CASSQVRNSGEKLFF. Here the CDR3 DNA reads TGTGCCAGCAGCCAAGTCCGGAACAGTGGAGAAAAACTGTTTTTT.

The V gene is TRBV6-4, the J gene TRBJ2-2; TRBD2 agrees at 12 bases. This CDR3 is built from 15 residues. V gave up 3 bases and J gave up 5 bases; unmatched junction bases: 1. In germline, CDR1 is MRHNA, CDR2 SNTAGT. Here the CDR3 reads CASSEGTSGTGELFF. The CDR3 DNA reads as TGTGCCAGCAGTGAAGGGACTAGCGGGACCGGGGAGCTGTTTTTT.

The chain employs TRBV7-8 and TRBJ2-1; D unresolved. This CDR3 has 11 residues. V was trimmed by 1 base and J by 10 bases, leaving 5 bases between them. In germline, CDR1 is SGHVS, CDR2 FQNEAQ. The CDR3 nucleotides read TGTGCCAGCAGCTTAGGACGGGAGCAGTTCTTC. This sequence encodes CASSLGREQFF. Complete variable domain (other parts from reference TRBV7-8 and TRBJ2-1): GAGVSQSPRYKVAKRGQDVALRCDPISGHVSLFWYQQALGQGPEFLTYFQNEAQLDKSGLPSDRFFAERPEGSVSTLKIQRTQQEDSAVYLCASSLGREQFFGPGTRLTVL.

J is TRBJ1-4 and V is TRBV6-1, with TRBD1 matching 7 bases. The CDR3 sequence is 14 residues long. In germline, CDR1 is MNHNS, CDR2 SASEGT. V was clipped by 1 base and J by 7 bases; unmatched bases: 3. The DNA of the CDR3 is TGTGCCAGCAGTGAAGGAGGGGGCGGTGAAAAACTGTTTTTT. Residues: CASSEGGGGEKLFF.